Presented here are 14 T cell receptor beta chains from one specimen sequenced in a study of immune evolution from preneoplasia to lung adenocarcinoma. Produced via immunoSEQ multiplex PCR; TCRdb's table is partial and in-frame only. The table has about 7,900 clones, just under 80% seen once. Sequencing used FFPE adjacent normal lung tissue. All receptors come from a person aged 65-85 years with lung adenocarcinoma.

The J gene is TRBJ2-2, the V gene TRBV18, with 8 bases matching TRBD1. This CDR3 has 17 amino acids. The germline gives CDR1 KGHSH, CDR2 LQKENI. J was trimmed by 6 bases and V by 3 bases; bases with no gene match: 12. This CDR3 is CASSPFLRDRGAGELFF. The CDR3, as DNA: TGTGCCAGCTCACCTTTTCTTCGCGACAGGGGTGCCGGGGAGCTGTTTTTT.

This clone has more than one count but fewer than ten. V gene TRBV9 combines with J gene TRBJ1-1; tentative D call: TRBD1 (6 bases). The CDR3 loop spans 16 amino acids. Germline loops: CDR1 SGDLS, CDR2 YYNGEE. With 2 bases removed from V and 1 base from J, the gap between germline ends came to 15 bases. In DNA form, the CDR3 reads TGTGCCAGCAGCGTCGGTCGGGGGGCCGCGAACACTGAAGCTTTCTTT. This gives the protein CASSVGRGAANTEAFF. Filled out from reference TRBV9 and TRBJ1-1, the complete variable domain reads DSGVTQTPKHLITATGQRVTLRCSPRSGDLSVYWYQQSLDQGLQFLIQYYNGEERAKGNILERFSAQQFPDLHSELNLSSLELGDSALYFCASSVGRGAANTEAFFGQGTRLTVV.

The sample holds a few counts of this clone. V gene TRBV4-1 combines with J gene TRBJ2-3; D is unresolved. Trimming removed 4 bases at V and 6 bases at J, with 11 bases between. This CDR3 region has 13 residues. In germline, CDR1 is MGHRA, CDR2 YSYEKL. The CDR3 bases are TGCGCCAGCAGCCCACCGGGCAGCGATACGCAGTATTTT. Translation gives CASSPPGSDTQYF.

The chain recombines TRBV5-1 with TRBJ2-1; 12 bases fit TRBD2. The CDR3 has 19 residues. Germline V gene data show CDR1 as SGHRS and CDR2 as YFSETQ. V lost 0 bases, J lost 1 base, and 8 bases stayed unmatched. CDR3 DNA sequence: TGCGCCAGCAGCTTGGCGGGGACTAGCGGGTCCGTGTCCTACAATGAGCAGTTCTTC. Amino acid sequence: CASSLAGTSGSVSYNEQFF.

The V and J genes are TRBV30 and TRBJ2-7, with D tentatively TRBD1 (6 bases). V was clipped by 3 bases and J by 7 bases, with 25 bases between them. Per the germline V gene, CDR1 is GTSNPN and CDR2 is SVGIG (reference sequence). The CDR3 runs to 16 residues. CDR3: CAWRGPWVTGTDEQYF. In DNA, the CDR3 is TGTGCCTGGAGAGGCCCCTGGGTGACAGGAACGGATGAGCAGTACTTC.

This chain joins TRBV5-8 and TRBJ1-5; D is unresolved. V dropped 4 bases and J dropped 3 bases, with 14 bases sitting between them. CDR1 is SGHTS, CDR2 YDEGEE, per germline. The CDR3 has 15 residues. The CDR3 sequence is CASSALSGNNQPQHF. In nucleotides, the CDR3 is TGTGCCAGCAGCGCTTTGTCGGGAAACAATCAGCCCCAGCATTTT.

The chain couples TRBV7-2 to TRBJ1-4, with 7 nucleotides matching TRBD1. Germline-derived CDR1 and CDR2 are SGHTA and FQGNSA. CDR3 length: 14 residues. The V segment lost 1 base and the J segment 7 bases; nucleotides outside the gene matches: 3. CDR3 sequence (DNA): TGTGCCAGCAGCTTAGATCCAGGGGGTGAAAAACTGTTTTTT. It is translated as CASSLDPGGEKLFF.

In DNA, the CDR3 is TGTGCCAGCAGTGAGGAACGGACCGGAAACACCATATATTTT. Its protein is CASSEERTGNTIYF. The genes are TRBV25-1 and TRBJ1-3, with no clear D. Per germline, CDR1 MGHDK and CDR2 SYGVNS. V shed 3 bases and J shed 4 bases, with 10 bases lying between them. The CDR3 covers 14 residues.

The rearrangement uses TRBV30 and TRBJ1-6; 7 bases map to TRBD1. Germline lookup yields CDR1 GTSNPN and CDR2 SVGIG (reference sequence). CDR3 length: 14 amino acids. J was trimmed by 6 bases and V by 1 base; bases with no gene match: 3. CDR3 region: CAWSAGQSNSPLHF. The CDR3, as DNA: TGTGCCTGGAGTGCGGGACAGTCTAATTCACCCCTCCACTTT.

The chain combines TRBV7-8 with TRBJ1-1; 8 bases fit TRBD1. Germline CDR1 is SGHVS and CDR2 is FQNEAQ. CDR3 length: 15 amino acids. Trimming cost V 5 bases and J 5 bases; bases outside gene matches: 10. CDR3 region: CASSRAGQGATEAFF. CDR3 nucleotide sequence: TGTGCCAGCAGCCGGGCTGGGCAGGGGGCTACTGAAGCTTTCTTT. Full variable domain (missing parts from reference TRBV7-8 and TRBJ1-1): GAGVSQSPRYKVAKRGQDVALRCDPISGHVSLFWYQQALGQGPEFLTYFQNEAQLDKSGLPSDRFFAERPEGSVSTLKIQRTQQEDSAVYLCASSRAGQGATEAFFGQGTRLTVV.

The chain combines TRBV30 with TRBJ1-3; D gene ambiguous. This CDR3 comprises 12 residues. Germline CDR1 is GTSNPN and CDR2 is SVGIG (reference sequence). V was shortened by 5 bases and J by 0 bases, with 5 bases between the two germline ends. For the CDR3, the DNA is TGTGCCTGGTCCAGCTCTGGAAACACCATATATTTT. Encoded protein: CAWSSSGNTIYF.

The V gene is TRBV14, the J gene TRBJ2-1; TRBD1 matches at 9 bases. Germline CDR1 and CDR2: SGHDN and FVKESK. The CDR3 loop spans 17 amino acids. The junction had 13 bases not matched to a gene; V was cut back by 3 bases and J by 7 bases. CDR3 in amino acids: CASSHQGQGRGKNEQFF. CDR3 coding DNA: TGTGCCAGCAGCCACCAAGGACAGGGGAGGGGGAAGAATGAGCAGTTCTTC.

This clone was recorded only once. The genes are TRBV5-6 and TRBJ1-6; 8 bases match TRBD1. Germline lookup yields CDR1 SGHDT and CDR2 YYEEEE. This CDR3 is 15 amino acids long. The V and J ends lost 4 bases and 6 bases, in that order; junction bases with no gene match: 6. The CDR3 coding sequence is TGTGCCAGCAGCCCGACAGGGGAGGGTAATTCACCCCTCCACTTT. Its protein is CASSPTGEGNSPLHF.

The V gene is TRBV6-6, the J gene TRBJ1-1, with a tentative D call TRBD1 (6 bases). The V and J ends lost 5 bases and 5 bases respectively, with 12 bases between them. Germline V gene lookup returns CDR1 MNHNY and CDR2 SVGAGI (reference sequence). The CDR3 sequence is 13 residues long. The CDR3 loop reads CASSQGIRTEAFF. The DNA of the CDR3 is TGTGCCAGCAGTCAGGGGATTAGGACTGAAGCTTTCTTT.